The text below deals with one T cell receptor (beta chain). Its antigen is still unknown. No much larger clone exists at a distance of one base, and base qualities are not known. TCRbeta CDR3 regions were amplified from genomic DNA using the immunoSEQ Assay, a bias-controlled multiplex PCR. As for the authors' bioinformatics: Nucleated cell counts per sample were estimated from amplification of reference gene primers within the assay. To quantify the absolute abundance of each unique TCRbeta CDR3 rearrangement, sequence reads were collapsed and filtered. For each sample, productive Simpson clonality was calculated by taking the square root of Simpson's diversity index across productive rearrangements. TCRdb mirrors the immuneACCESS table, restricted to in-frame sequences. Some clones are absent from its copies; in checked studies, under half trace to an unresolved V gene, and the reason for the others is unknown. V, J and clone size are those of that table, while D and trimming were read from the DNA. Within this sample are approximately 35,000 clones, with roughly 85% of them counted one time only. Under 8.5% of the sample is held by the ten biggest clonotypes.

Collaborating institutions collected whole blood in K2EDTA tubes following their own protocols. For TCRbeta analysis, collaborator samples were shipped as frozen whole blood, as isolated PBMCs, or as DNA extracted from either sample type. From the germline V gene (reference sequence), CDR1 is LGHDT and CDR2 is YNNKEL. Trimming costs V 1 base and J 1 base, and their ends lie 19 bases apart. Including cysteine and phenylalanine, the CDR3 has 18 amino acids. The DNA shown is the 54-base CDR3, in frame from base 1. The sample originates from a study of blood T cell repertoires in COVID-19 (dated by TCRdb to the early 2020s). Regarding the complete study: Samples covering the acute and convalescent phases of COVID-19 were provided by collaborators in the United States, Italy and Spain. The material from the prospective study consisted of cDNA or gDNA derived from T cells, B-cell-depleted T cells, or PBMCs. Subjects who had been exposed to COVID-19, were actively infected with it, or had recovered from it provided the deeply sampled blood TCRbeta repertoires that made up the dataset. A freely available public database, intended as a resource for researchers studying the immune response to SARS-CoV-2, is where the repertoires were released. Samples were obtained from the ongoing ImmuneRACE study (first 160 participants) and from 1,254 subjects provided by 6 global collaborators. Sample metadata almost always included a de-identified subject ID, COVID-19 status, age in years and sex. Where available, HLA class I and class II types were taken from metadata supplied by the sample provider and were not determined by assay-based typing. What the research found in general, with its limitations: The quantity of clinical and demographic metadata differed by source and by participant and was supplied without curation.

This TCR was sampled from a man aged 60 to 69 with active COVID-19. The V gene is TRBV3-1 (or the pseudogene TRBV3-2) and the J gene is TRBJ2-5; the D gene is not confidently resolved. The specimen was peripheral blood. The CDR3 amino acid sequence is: CASSQGLPRSGFQETQYF. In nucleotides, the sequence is TGTGCCAGCAGCCAAGGATTACCCCGTTCTGGCTTCCAAGAGACCCAGTACTTC.